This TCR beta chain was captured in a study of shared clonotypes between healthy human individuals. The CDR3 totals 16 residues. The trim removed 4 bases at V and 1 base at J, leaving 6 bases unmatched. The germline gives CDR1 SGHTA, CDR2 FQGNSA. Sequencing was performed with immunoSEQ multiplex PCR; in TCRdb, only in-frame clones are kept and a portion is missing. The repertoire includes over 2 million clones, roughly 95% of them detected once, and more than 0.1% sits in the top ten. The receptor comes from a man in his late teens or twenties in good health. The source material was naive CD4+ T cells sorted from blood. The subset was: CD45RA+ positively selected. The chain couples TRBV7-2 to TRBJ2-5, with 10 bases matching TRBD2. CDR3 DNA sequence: TGTGCCAGCAGCTCCCCTAGCGGGAGAGGCCAAGAGACCCAGTACTTC. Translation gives CASSSPSGRGQETQYF.